A single sample is the source of the 25 T cell receptor beta chains below, sequenced in a study of shared clonotypes between healthy human individuals. Produced via immunoSEQ multiplex PCR; TCRdb's table is partial and in-frame only. The table lists about 1 million clones, approximately 80% of them singletons. The sequenced sample was memory CD4+ T cells from PBMCs. Indicated subset: CD45RA-negative fraction. The source is a man between 18 and 29 years old in good health. Some clones in this sample may be carry-over from other donors' samples.

The chain couples TRBV5-4 to TRBJ2-7; D tentatively fits TRBD1 or TRBD2 (5 bases each). Trimming pared 0 bases from V and 2 bases from J, leaving 9 bases between. In germline, CDR1 is SGHNT, CDR2 YYREEE (reference sequence). CDR3 length: 14 residues. The CDR3 DNA sequence: TGTGCCAGCAGCTTGGTTGGGGGACCCTACGAGCAGTACTTC. Encoded protein: CASSLVGGPYEQYF.

The chain joins TRBV28 to TRBJ2-5, with TRBD2 matching 13 bases. The germline V gene encodes CDR1 MDHEN and CDR2 SYDVKM. CDR3 length: 16 amino acids. Trimming took 6 bases from V and 4 from J; bases not matched to a gene: 8. The CDR3 DNA reads TGTGCCAGCAGCCCCGGACTAGCGGGAGTGGGAGAGACCCAGTACTTC. Translated: CASSPGLAGVGETQYF.

The rearrangement joins TRBV18 to TRBJ2-3, with a tentative D call TRBD2 (6 bases). Germline CDR1 is KGHSH and CDR2 is LQKENI. CDR3 length equals 14 residues. The V and J ends lost 1 base and 4 bases respectively, with 9 bases between them. CDR3 amino acids: CASSPRSGADTQYF. The CDR3 DNA sequence: TGTGCCAGCTCACCACGGTCGGGAGCAGATACGCAGTATTTT.

The gene calls are TRBV5-4 and TRBJ2-1; 16 bases align to TRBD2. V lost 7 bases to trimming and J lost 10 bases; unmatched junction nucleotides: 11. The CDR3 consists of 16 residues. The germline CDR1 and CDR2 sequences are SGHNT and YYREEE (reference sequence). Here the CDR3 DNA reads TGTGCCAGCGGGGGGACTAGCGGGAGGGCCGGAAACGAGCAGTTCTTC. This translates into CASGGTSGRAGNEQFF.

This clone has ten or more counts. CDR3 loop: CASSVDRDRKAFF. In DNA, the CDR3 is TGTGCCAGCAGTGTAGACCGGGACAGGAAAGCTTTCTTT. This chain links TRBV6-6 with TRBJ1-1, with 8 bases fitting TRBD1. CDR1 is MNHNY, CDR2 SVGAGI, per germline (reference sequence). V shed 5 bases, J shed 9 bases, and the junction held 8 bases outside the gene matches. The CDR3 covers 13 residues.

This clone was observed a handful of times. CDR3 nucleotides: TGTGCCAGCAGTGTTAGCGGGAGCAATGAGCAGTTCTTC. Translated: CASSVSGSNEQFF. The chain combines TRBV6-4 with TRBJ2-1; 9 nucleotides align to TRBD2. V dropped 4 bases and J dropped 6; count of bases not matched to a gene: 1. This CDR3 region has 13 residues. Germline V CDR1 and CDR2: MRHNA, SNTAGT.

This chain joins TRBV9 and TRBJ1-5; no firm D call. V was clipped by 0 bases and J by 6 bases, with 7 bases between them. Germline assignment: CDR1 SGDLS and CDR2 YYNGEE. This CDR3 has 13 amino acids. DNA of the CDR3: TGTGCCAGCAGCGTAGGCGGAGGTCAGCCCCAGCATTTT. Its translation is CASSVGGGQPQHF. Combining the CDR3 with reference TRBV9 and TRBJ1-5 gives the whole variable domain DSGVTQTPKHLITATGQRVTLRCSPRSGDLSVYWYQQSLDQGLQFLIQYYNGEERAKGNILERFSAQQFPDLHSELNLSSLELGDSALYFCASSVGGGQPQHFGDGTRLSIL.

The chain employs TRBV7-2 and TRBJ1-3; D is ambiguous. The germline V gene has CDR1 SGHTA and CDR2 FQGNSA. Trimming took 5 bases from V and 1 from J, leaving 15 bases between them. The CDR3 covers 16 residues. Here the CDR3 reads CASSPRTVLSGNTIYF. The CDR3 DNA is TGTGCCAGCAGCCCCAGGACGGTATTATCTGGAAACACCATATATTTT.

The gene calls are TRBV15 and TRBJ2-5, with 7 positions matching TRBD1. From germline, CDR1 is LNHNV and CDR2 YYDKDF (reference sequence). Trimming cost V 1 base and J 5 bases; bases outside gene matches: 7. This CDR3 has 15 amino acids. CDR3 sequence reads: CATSRVLRGQETQYF. The CDR3 coding sequence is TGTGCCACCAGCAGAGTCTTGAGGGGGCAGGAGACCCAGTACTTC.

Notes on this clone: Within the sample, other DNA sequences also encode this same CDR3. The CDR3 coding sequence is TGTGCCAGCAGCCCCGGACTTTCCACAGATACGCAGTATTTT. Protein: CASSPGLSTDTQYF. The chain links TRBV7-2 to TRBJ2-3; D might be TRBD2 (5 bases). V was pared by 5 bases and J by 2 bases, with 11 bases between. This CDR3 comprises 14 residues. Germline V gives CDR1 SGHTA, CDR2 FQGNSA.

A remark on this clone: Within the sample, other DNA sequences also encode this same CDR3. The J gene is TRBJ2-2, the V gene TRBV7-2; a weak D match, TRBD2 (5 bases). Trimming pared 2 bases from V and 2 bases from J, leaving 9 bases between. The CDR3 has 15 amino acids. The germline gives CDR1 SGHTA, CDR2 FQGNSA. The CDR3 loop reads CASSLPGLNTGELFF. In DNA, the CDR3 is TGTGCCAGCAGCTTACCCGGACTTAACACCGGGGAGCTGTTTTTT.

J is TRBJ2-1 and V is TRBV5-1; tentatively, D is TRBD2 (6 bases). The CDR3 runs 15 residues. Trimming stripped 0 bases from V and 6 bases from J, with 13 bases between. CDR1 is SGHRS, CDR2 YFSETQ, per germline. The CDR3 sequence is CASSLAGETTNEQFF. The CDR3 nucleotides are TGCGCCAGCAGCTTGGCGGGGGAGACGACCAATGAGCAGTTCTTC.

CDR3 sequence reads: CASSPRWTGKNTGELFF. Here the CDR3 DNA reads TGTGCCAGCAGCCCAAGATGGACGGGAAAGAACACCGGGGAGCTGTTTTTT. The genes are TRBV27 and TRBJ2-2; perhaps TRBD2 as D (5 bases). Germline assignment: CDR1 MNHEY and CDR2 SMNVEV (reference sequence). The CDR3 length is 17 residues. V was clipped by 6 bases and J by 1 base, with 18 bases between them.

This chain uses TRBV5-8 with TRBJ2-4, with unresolved D. Germline-derived CDR1 and CDR2 are SGHTS and YDEGEE. The V gene lost 0 bases and the J gene lost 6 bases, with 7 bases spanning the gap. CDR3 length: 13 residues. The CDR3 DNA reads as TGTGCCAGCAGCTTGGGTGGGCGAAACATTCAGTACTTC. Its translation is CASSLGGRNIQYF. Based on the CDR3 plus reference TRBV5-8 and TRBJ2-4, the full variable domain is EAGVTQSPTHLIKTRGQQATLRCSPISGHTSVYWYQQALGLGLQFLLWYDEGEERNRGNFPPRFSGRQFPNYSSELNVNALELEDSALYLCASSLGGRNIQYFGAGTRLSVL.

The chain has TRBV21-1 and TRBJ2-7; TRBD2 is the table's D call, not checked against the DNA. TRBV21-1 is shown as a pseudogene. The CDR3 has 15 amino acids. Here the CDR3 DNA reads TGTGCCAGCCCAGGGTGGCGGGAAGTATATTTCGAGCAGTACTTC. Translation: CASPGWREVYFEQYF.

This chain uses TRBV2 with TRBJ1-3; D not certain. Per germline, CDR1 SNHLY and CDR2 FYNNEI. The CDR3 contains 15 residues. V was shortened by 6 bases and J by 0 bases, with 12 bases between the two germline ends. The CDR3 sequence: CASRDGVTSGNTIYF. The CDR3 bases are TGTGCCAGCAGAGACGGAGTGACCTCTGGAAACACCATATATTTT. Based on the CDR3 plus reference TRBV2 and TRBJ1-3, the full variable domain is EPEVTQTPSHQVTQMGQEVILRCVPISNHLYFYWYRQILGQKVEFLVSFYNNEISEKSEIFDDQFSVERPDGSNFTLKIRSTKLEDSAMYFCASRDGVTSGNTIYFGEGSWLTVV.

A single count supports this clone. The chain is built from TRBV19 and TRBJ1-2; D gene ambiguous. Per germline, CDR1 LNHDA and CDR2 SQIVND (reference sequence). Trimming removed 5 bases from V and 5 bases from J, with 12 bases in between. The length of the CDR3 is 13 residues. In nucleotides, the CDR3 is TGTGCCAGTAGTCTCCGGGCCCTTTATGGCTACACCTTC. Translation gives CASSLRALYGYTF.

The genes are TRBV18 and TRBJ2-5; 7 nucleotides match TRBD2. V was clipped by 0 bases and J by 4 bases; unmatched bases: 8. The length of the CDR3 is 16 residues. Germline CDR1 and CDR2: KGHSH and LQKENI. The CDR3 bases are TGTGCCAGCTCACCACCCTCGGGGGGTACTTTAGAGACCCAGTACTTC. Its translation: CASSPPSGGTLETQYF. The whole variable domain, remainder taken from reference TRBV18 and TRBJ2-5, is NAGVMQNPRHLVRRRGQEARLRCSPMKGHSHVYWYRQLPEEGLKFMVYLQKENIIDESGMPKERFSAEFPKEGPSILRIQQVVRGDSAAYFCASSPPSGGTLETQYFGPGTRLLVL.

The V call is TRBV5-1, the J call TRBJ1-1, with 8 bases that match TRBD1. With 3 bases clipped from V and 3 bases from J, the junction kept 10 bases outside the gene matches. Germline CDR1 and CDR2: SGHRS and YFSETQ. The CDR3 consists of 16 residues. CDR3 in amino acids: CASSSQQGGADTEAFF. The CDR3, as DNA: TGCGCCAGCAGCTCACAACAGGGGGGAGCGGACACTGAAGCTTTCTTT.

The CDR3 reads CASSLGHLQETQYF. The CDR3 DNA reads as TGTGCCAGCTCACTGGGACACCTCCAAGAGACCCAGTACTTC. The chain links TRBV18 to TRBJ2-5, with D possibly matching TRBD1 (6 bases). This CDR3 contains 14 residues. V was clipped by 4 bases and J by 1 base, with 10 bases between them. Germline V gene sequence: CDR1 KGHSH, CDR2 LQKENI.

DNA of the CDR3: TGTGCCAGCAGTGCGACTAGCGGGGCGGTGGGGCAGTACTTC. Protein: CASSATSGAVGQYF. The rearrangement uses TRBV6-1 and TRBJ2-7, with 11 bases aligning to TRBD2. Germline trimming cut 4 bases from V and 9 bases from J; bases unmatched to any gene: 8. The germline V gene has CDR1 MNHNS and CDR2 SASEGT. The CDR3 contains 14 residues.

This clone was seen only once. The rearrangement joins TRBV30 to TRBJ2-5; D unclear. Germline values: CDR1 GTSNPN, CDR2 SVGIG (reference sequence). V lost 2 bases and J 13 bases, leaving 20 bases between the germline ends. The CDR3 sequence is 13 residues long. The CDR3 DNA follows: TGTGCCTGGAGTATGCCGGCGGAGCCGTTTGCGTACTTC. This gives the protein CAWSMPAEPFAYF.

The V call is TRBV5-3, the J call TRBJ1-3; tentatively, D is TRBD1 (6 bases). TRBV5-3 is sorted into the ORF group, with uncertain function. The V end was cut by 4 bases, the J end by 0 bases, with 11 bases between. The CDR3 has 15 amino acids. CDR3 loop: CARSLSDSSGNTIYF. DNA for the CDR3: TGTGCCAGAAGCCTCTCGGACAGCTCTGGAAACACCATATATTTT.

The rearrangement joins TRBV5-1 to TRBJ2-3, with D hard to call. Looked up from germline, CDR1 is SGHRS and CDR2 is YFSETQ. V was cut by 0 bases and J by 1 base, with 12 bases left in between. The CDR3 is 16 residues long. The CDR3 loop is CASSLVGLAGTDTQYF. The CDR3 bases are TGCGCCAGCAGCTTGGTTGGTTTGGCGGGCACAGATACGCAGTATTTT. Full variable domain (missing parts from reference TRBV5-1 and TRBJ2-3): KAGVTQTPRYLIKTRGQQVTLSCSPISGHRSVSWYQQTPGQGLQFLFEYFSETQRNKGNFPGRFSGRQFSNSRSEMNVSTLELGDSALYLCASSLVGLAGTDTQYFGPGTRLTVL.

The chain recombines TRBV28 with TRBJ2-7; the D gene could be TRBD1 or TRBD2 (5 bases each). There are 15 residues in the CDR3. V gave up 6 bases and J gave up 3 bases, with 18 bases separating them. Germline V gene data show CDR1 as MDHEN and CDR2 as SYDVKM. CDR3 amino acids: CASSLPRGVSYEQYF. In nucleotides, the CDR3 is TGTGCCAGCAGCTTGCCAAGAGGGGTCAGCTACGAGCAGTACTTC.